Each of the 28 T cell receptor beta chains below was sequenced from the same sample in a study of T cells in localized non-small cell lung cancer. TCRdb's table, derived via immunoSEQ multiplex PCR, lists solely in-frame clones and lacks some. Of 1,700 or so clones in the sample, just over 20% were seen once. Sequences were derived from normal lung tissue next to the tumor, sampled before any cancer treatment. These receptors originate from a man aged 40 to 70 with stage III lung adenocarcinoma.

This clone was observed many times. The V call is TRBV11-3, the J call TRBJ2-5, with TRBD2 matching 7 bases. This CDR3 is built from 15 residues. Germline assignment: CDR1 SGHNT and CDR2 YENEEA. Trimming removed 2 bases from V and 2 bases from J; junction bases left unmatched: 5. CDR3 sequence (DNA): TGTGCCAGCAGCTTATCCTCAGCGGGGCAAGAGACCCAGTACTTC. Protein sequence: CASSLSSAGQETQYF.

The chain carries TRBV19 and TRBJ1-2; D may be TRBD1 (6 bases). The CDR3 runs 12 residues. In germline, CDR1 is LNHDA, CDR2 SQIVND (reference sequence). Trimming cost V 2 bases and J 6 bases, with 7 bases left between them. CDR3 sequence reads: CASSINRDGYTF. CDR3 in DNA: TGTGCCAGTAGTATAAACAGGGATGGCTACACCTTC.

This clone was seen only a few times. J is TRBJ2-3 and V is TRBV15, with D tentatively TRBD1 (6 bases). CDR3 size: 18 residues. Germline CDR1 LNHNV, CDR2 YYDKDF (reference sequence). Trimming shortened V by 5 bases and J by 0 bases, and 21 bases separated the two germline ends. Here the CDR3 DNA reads TGTGCCACCAGCGATAGCAAGGACAGAGGGTCTAGCACAGATACGCAGTATTTT. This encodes CATSDSKDRGSSTDTQYF.

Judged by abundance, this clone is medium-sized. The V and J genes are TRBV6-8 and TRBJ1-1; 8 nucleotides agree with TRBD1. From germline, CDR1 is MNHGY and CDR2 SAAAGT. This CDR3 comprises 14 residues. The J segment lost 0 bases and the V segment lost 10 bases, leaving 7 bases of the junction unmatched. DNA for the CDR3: TGTGCCACCGGGACAGGATCCATGAACACTGAAGCTTTCTTT. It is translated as CATGTGSMNTEAFF.

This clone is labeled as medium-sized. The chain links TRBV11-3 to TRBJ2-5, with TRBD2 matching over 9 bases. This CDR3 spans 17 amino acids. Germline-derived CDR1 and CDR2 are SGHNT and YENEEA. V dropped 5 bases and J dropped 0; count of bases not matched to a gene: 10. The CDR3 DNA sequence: TGTGCCAGCAGCGGGGCCGTAACTAGCGGGTACCAAGAGACCCAGTACTTC. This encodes CASSGAVTSGYQETQYF.

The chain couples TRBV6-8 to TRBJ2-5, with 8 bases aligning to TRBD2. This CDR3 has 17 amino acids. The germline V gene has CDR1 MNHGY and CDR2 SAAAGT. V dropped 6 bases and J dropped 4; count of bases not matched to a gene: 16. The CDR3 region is CASREPLGLGGRETQYF. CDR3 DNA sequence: TGTGCCAGCAGAGAACCGTTGGGACTAGGGGGACGAGAGACCCAGTACTTC.

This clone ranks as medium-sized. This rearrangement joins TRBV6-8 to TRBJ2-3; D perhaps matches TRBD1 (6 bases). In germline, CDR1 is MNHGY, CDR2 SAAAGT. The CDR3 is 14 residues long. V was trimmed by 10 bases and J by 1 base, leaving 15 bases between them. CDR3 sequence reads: CATTLAGGTDTQYF. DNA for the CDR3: TGTGCCACCACTTTAGCAGGGGGCACAGATACGCAGTATTTT.

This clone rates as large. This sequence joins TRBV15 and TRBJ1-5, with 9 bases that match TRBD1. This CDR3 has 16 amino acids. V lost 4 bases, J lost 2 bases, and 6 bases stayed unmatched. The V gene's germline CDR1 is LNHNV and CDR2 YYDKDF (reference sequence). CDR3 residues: CATSTVRTGGNQPQHF. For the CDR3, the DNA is TGTGCCACCAGCACCGTACGGACAGGGGGCAATCAGCCCCAGCATTTT.

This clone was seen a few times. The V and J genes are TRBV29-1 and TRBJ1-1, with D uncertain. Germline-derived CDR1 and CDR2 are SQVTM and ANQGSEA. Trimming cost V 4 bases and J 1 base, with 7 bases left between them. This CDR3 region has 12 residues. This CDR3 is CSVAPGNTEAFF. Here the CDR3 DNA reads TGCAGCGTTGCTCCAGGGAACACTGAAGCTTTCTTT. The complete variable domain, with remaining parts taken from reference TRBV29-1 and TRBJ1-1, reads SAVISQKPSRDICQRGTSLTIQCQVDSQVTMMFWYRQQPGQSLTLIATANQGSEATYESGFVIDKFPISRPNLTFSTLTVSNMSPEDSSIYLCSVAPGNTEAFFGQGTRLTVV.

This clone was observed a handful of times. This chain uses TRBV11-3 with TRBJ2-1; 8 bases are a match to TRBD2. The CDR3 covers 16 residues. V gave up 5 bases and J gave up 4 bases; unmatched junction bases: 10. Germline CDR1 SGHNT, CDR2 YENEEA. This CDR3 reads CASSTDRGGPYNEQFF. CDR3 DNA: TGTGCCAGCAGCACCGACCGGGGGGGCCCTTACAATGAGCAGTTCTTC. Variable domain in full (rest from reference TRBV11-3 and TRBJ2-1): EAGVVQSPRYKIIEKKQPVAFWCNPISGHNTLYWYLQNLGQGPELLIRYENEEAVDDSQLPKDRFSAERLKGVDSTLKIQPAELGDSAVYLCASSTDRGGPYNEQFFGPGTRLTVL.

This CDR3 reads CASSIGIQYEQYF. DNA for the CDR3: TGTGCCAGTAGTATAGGTATTCAGTACGAGCAGTACTTC. The V call is TRBV19, the J call TRBJ2-7; no clear D. This CDR3 is 13 amino acids long. Germline V gives CDR1 LNHDA, CDR2 SQIVND (reference sequence). Trimming removed 1 base from V and 4 bases from J, with 8 bases in between.

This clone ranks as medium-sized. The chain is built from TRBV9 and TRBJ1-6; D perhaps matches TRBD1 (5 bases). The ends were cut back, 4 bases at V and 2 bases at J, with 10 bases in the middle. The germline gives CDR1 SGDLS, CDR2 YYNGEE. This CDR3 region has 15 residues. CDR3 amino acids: CASSSQGPYNSPLHF. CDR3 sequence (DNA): TGTGCCAGCAGCTCGCAGGGACCCTATAATTCACCCCTCCACTTT.

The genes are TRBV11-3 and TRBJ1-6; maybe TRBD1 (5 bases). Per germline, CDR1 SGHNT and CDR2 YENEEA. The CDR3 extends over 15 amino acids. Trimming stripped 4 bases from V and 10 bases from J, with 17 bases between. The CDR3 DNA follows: TGTGCCAGCAGCTCCCTCGGGAGCAAGGGGTCACCCCTCCACTTT. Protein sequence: CASSSLGSKGSPLHF. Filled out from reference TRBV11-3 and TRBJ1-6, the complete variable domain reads EAGVVQSPRYKIIEKKQPVAFWCNPISGHNTLYWYLQNLGQGPELLIRYENEEAVDDSQLPKDRFSAERLKGVDSTLKIQPAELGDSAVYLCASSSLGSKGSPLHFGNGTRLTVT.

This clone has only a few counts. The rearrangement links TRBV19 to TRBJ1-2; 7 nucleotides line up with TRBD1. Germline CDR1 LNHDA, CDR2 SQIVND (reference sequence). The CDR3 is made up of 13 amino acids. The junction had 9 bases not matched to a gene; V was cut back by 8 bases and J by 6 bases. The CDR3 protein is CASRLRGVDGYTF. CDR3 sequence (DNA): TGTGCCAGTCGGCTCAGGGGGGTGGATGGCTACACCTTC.

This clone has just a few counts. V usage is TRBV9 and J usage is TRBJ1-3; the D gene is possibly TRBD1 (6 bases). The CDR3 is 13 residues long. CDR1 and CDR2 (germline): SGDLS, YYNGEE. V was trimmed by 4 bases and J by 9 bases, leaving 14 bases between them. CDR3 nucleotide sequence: TGTGCCAGCAGCCCGTCCAGGGGCAGCACCATATATTTT. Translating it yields CASSPSRGSTIYF.

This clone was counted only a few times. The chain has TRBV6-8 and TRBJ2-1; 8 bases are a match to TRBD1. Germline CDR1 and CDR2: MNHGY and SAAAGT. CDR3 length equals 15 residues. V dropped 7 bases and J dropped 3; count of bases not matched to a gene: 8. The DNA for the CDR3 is TGTGCCAGCACCCGAGGACAGGGCCACTACAATGAGCAGTTCTTC. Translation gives CASTRGQGHYNEQFF.

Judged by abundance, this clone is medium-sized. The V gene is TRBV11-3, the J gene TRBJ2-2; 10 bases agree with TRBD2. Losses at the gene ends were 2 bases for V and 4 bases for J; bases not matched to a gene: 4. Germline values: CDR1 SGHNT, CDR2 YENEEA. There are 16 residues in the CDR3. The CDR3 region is CASSLFASGGTGELFF. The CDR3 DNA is TGTGCCAGCAGCTTATTCGCTAGCGGGGGCACCGGGGAGCTGTTTTTT.

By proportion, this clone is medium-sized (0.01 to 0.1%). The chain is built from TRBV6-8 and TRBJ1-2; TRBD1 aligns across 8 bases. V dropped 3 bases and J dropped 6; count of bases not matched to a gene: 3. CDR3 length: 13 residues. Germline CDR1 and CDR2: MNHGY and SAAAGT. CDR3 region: CASSYQGANGYTF. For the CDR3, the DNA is TGTGCCAGCAGTTATCAGGGGGCTAATGGCTACACCTTC.

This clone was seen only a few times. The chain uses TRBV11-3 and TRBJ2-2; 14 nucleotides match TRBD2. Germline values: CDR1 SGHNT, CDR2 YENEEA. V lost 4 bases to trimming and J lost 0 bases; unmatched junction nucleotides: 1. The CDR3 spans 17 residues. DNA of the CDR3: TGTGCCAGCAGCTCGGGACTAGCGGGGGCGAACACCGGGGAGCTGTTTTTT. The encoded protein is CASSSGLAGANTGELFF.

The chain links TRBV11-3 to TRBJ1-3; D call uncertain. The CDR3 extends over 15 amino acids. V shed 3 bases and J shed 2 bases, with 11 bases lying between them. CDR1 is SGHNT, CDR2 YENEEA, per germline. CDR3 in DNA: TGTGCCAGCAGCTTCTTACTGGCGGCTGGAAACACCATATATTTT. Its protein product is CASSFLLAAGNTIYF.

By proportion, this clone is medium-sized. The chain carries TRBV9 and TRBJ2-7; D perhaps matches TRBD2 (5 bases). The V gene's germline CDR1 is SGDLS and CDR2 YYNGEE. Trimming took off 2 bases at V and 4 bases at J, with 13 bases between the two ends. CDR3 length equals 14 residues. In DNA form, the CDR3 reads TGTGCCAGCAGCGTTGACTACGGCGATTACGAGCAGTACTTC. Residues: CASSVDYGDYEQYF.

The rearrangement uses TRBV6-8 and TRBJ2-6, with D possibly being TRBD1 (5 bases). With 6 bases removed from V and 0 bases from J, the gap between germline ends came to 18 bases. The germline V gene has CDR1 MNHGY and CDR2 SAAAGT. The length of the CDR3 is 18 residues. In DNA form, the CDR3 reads TGTGCCAGCAGCAGTACTGTAATTGGGGCCTCTGGGGCCAACGTCCTGACTTTC. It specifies CASSSTVIGASGANVLTF.

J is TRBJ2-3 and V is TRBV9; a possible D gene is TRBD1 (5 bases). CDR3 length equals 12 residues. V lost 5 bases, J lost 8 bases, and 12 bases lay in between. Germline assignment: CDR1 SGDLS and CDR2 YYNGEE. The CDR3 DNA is TGTGCCAGCAGTGACAGAATCAGTACGCAGTATTTT. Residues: CASSDRISTQYF.

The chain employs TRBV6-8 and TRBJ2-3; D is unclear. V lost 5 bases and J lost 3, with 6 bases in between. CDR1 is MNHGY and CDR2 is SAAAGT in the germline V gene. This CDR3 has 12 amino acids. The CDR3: CASSLLTDTQYF. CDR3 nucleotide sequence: TGTGCCAGCAGTCTGTTGACAGATACGCAGTATTTT.

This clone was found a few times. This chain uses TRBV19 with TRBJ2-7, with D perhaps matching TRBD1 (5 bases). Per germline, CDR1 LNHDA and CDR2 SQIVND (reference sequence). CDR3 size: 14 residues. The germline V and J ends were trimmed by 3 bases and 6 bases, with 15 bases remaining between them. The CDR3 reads CASSIVVFQGEQYF. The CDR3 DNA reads TGTGCCAGTAGTATCGTGGTATTCCAGGGCGAGCAGTACTTC.

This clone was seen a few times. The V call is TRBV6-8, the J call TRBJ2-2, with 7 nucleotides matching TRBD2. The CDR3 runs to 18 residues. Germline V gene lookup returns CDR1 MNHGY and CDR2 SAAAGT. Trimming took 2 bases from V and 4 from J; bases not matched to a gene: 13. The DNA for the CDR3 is TGTGCCAGCAGTTACGTCAGGACTAGGAAGTCGAGCACCGGGGAGCTGTTTTTT. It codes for CASSYVRTRKSSTGELFF.

Here the CDR3 reads CASSFLGTGKSYEQYF. The CDR3 region has the DNA TGTGCCAGCAGTTTTCTCGGGACAGGCAAGTCCTACGAGCAGTACTTC. The chain is built from TRBV28 and TRBJ2-7; TRBD1 agrees at 8 bases. This CDR3 comprises 16 residues. Per the germline V gene, CDR1 is MDHEN and CDR2 is SYDVKM. After removal of 3 bases from V and 1 base from J, the junction contained 8 bases not matched to a gene.

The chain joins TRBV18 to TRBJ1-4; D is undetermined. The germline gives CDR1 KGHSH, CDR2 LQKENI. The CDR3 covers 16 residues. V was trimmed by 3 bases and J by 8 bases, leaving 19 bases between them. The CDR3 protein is CASSPLGSSPGEKLFF. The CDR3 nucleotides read TGTGCCAGCTCACCCCTGGGCAGCTCCCCGGGGGAAAAACTGTTTTTT.